This TCR beta chain was sequenced during a study of T cells in Graves' hyperthyroidism and ophthalmopathy. This clonotype was counted at least ten times. Regions amplified from RNA transcripts were the TCR beta CDR3 regions. The primer set for the first-round RT-PCR of the TCR CDR3 was HTBI. TCRdb re-called the multiplex PCR reads through MiXCR, storing one row per CDR3 protein. The sample lists approximately 700,000 distinct CDR3 sequences, roughly 15% occurring once. Sequencing used blood. The clonotype originates from a man aged 18 to 35 with Graves' hyperthyroidism.

This chain's CDR3 is CAGRQGPSHEQFF. In DNA, the CDR3 is TGTGCCGGGAGGCAGGGGCCCTCCCATGAGCAGTTCTTC. V usage is TRBV2 and J usage is TRBJ2-1, with D tentatively TRBD1 or TRBD2 (6 bases each). V dropped 11 bases and J dropped 8 bases, with 19 bases sitting between them. Germline values: CDR1 SNHLY, CDR2 FYNNEI. This CDR3 has 13 residues. The full variable domain, rest sourced from reference TRBV2 and TRBJ2-1, is EPEVTQTPSHQVTQMGQEVILRCVPISNHLYFYWYRQILGQKVEFLVSFYNNEISEKSEIFDDQFSVERPDGSNFTLKIRSTKLEDSAMYFCAGRQGPSHEQFFGPGTRLTVL.